A selection of T cell receptor beta chains follows, all from one sample in a study of T-cell memory formation after mild COVID-19. TCRdb re-called the 5' RACE reads with MiXCR, one entry per CDR3 protein. This sample has some 450,000 distinct CDR3 sequences, with roughly 18% found just once. The sequenced material came from PBMCs or a T cell subset sorted from them (not recorded which). Receptors were obtained from a man aged 18 to 30 who had mild COVID-19 (a few samples of this study predate the infection). Cell type and time point are not known. The CDR3 runs from the conserved cysteine through the conserved F or W. Each record gives: V gene, clone size, J gene, D gene, CDR3 protein, CDR3 DNA. D genes are given only for firm matches. Size is omitted from some rows. Given values are once, few, many or a class for expanded clones.

TRBV7-8,few,TRBJ2-3,TRBD1,CASMEGTATDTQYF,TGTGCCAGCATGGAAGGGACAGCTACAGATACGCAGTATTTT
TRBV12-3/TRBV12-4,many,TRBJ2-7,.,CASSLDRRGSYEQYF,TGTGCCAGCAGTTTAGACCGTCGAGGGAGCTACGAGCAGTACTTC
TRBV6-2/TRBV6-3,few,TRBJ2-2,TRBD1,CASSLTRDRANTGELFF,TGTGCCAGCAGTTTGACCCGGGACAGGGCGAACACCGGGGAGCTGTTTTTT
TRBV7-2,few,TRBJ1-1,TRBD1,CASSEQGVAEAFF,TGTGCCAGCAGCGAACAGGGGGTGGCTGAAGCTTTCTTT
TRBV7-2,few,TRBJ2-3,.,CASSSRALTDTQYF,TGTGCCAGCAGCTCCCGGGCCCTCACAGATACGCAGTATTTT
TRBV6-2/TRBV6-3,few,TRBJ2-6,.,CASSSLGGRANVLTF,TGTGCCAGCAGTTCGCTTGGGGGCCGGGCCAACGTCCTGACTTTC
TRBV29-1,.,TRBJ2-1,.,CSLRWGGRARNEQFF,TGCAGCCTACGATGGGGGGGCAGGGCACGTAATGAGCAGTTCTTC
TRBV2,.,TRBJ1-1,.,CARSTAKTEAFF,TGTGCCAGAAGTACAGCTAAGACAGAAGCTTTCTTT
TRBV7-9,few,TRBJ1-6,.,CASSLLAGGSPLHF,TGTGCCAGCAGCTTATTGGCGGGGGGCTCACCCCTCCACTTT
TRBV28,.,TRBJ2-1,.,CASGSGDNEQFF,TGTGCCAGCGGGAGCGGTGACAATGAGCAGTTCTTC
TRBV7-3,.,TRBJ2-7,.,CASRSPGQQTYEQYF,TGTGCCAGCAGGAGCCCAGGACAGCAGACTTACGAGCAGTACTTC
TRBV7-9,few,TRBJ1-3,.,CASSLASGAGNTIYF,TGTGCCAGCAGCTTAGCCTCGGGAGCTGGAAACACCATATATTTT
TRBV5-6,.,TRBJ1-1,TRBD1,CASSLSQGVLTEAFF,TGTGCCAGCAGCTTATCACAGGGGGTTCTTACTGAAGCTTTCTTT
TRBV2,.,TRBJ2-3,.,CASSEATRADTQYF,TGTGCCAGCAGTGAAGCGACCAGGGCAGATACGCAGTATTTT
TRBV5-1,.,TRBJ2-1,TRBD2,CASSLSGGGTYNEQFF,TGCGCCAGCAGCTTGAGCGGGGGGGGCACCTACAATGAGCAGTTCTTC
TRBV5-6,.,TRBJ2-5,.,CASSLGNTQETQYF,TGTGCCAGCAGCTTGGGGAACACCCAAGAGACCCAGTACTTC
TRBV6-4,few,TRBJ1-2,.,CASRSDYGYTF,TGTGCCAGCAGGAGCGACTATGGCTACACCTTC
TRBV9,few,TRBJ2-2,TRBD2,CASSVSGGSTGELFF,TGTGCCAGCAGCGTATCGGGGGGAAGCACCGGGGAGCTGTTTTTT